The source of this T cell receptor beta chain is a study of shared clonotypes between healthy human individuals. Participating donors were healthy, HIV-negative adults free of recent acute infections or vaccinations. Roughly 30,000 T cell genomes, or roughly 300 ng DNA, went into replicate PCRs of unsorted PBMC. Ten immunoSEQ deep assay plates were used to sequence unsorted PBMC DNA. Per the original methods: Junction-only sequences without quality scores were provided by ImmunoSEQ, so filtering was different. Libraries were prepared by immunoSEQ multiplex PCR; TCRdb keeps only in-frame clonotypes and omits some of them. The D gene and trimming were derived from the DNA, and the V and J assignments and clone size from that table. Among around 500,000 clones listed, about 85% were seen once. The sample taken for sequencing was PBMCs. This receptor was identified in a woman in her forties in good health. Some clones in this sample may be carry-over from other donors' samples.

CDR3 loop: CASRDFSGSGNTIYF. DNA of the CDR3: TGTGCCAGCAGGGACTTTTCCGGCTCTGGAAACACCATATATTTT. The J gene is TRBJ1-3, the V gene TRBV27; D is unclear. Germline V gene lookup returns CDR1 MNHEY and CDR2 SMNVEV (reference sequence). The CDR3 totals 15 residues. With 6 bases removed from V and 0 bases from J, the gap between germline ends came to 12 bases.